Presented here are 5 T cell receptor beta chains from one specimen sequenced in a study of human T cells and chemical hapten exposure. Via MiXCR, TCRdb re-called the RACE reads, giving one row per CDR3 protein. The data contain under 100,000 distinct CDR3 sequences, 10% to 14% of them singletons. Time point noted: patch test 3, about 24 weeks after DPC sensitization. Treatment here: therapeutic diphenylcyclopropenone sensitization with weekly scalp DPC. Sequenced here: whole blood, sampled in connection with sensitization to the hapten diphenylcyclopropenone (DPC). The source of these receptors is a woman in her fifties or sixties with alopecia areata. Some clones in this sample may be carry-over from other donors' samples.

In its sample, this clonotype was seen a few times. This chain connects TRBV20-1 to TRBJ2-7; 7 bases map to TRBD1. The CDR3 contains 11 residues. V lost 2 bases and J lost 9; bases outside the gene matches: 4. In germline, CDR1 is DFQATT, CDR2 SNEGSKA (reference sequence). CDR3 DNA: TGCAGTGCTAGAAGGACAGGCGCGCAGTACTTC. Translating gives CSARRTGAQYF.

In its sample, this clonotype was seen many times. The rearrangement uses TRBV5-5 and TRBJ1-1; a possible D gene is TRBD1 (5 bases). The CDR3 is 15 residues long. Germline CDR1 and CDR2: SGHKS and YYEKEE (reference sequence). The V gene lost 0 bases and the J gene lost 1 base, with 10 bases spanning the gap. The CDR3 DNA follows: TGTGCCAGCAGCTTGGATCCAGGGAGGAACACTGAAGCTTTCTTT. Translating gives CASSLDPGRNTEAFF.

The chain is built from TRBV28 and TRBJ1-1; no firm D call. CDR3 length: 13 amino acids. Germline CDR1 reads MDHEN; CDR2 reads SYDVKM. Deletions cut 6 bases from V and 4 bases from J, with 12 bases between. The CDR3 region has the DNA TGTGCCAGCAGCCCATCTAGGGCCACTGAAGCTTTCTTT. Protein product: CASSPSRATEAFF.

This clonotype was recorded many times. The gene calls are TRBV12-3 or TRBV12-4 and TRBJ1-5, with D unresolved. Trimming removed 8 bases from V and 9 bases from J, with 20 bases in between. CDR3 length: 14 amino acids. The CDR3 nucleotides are TGTGCCAGCGGGCCCTCGGACGTCTCTAGGCCCCAGCATTTT. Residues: CASGPSDVSRPQHF.

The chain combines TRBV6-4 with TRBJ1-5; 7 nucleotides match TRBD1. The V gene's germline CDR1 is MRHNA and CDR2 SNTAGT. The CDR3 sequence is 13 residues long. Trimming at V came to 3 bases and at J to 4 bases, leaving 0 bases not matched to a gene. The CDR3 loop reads CASSEGQNQPQHF. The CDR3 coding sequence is TGTGCCAGCAGTGAGGGACAGAATCAGCCCCAGCATTTT.